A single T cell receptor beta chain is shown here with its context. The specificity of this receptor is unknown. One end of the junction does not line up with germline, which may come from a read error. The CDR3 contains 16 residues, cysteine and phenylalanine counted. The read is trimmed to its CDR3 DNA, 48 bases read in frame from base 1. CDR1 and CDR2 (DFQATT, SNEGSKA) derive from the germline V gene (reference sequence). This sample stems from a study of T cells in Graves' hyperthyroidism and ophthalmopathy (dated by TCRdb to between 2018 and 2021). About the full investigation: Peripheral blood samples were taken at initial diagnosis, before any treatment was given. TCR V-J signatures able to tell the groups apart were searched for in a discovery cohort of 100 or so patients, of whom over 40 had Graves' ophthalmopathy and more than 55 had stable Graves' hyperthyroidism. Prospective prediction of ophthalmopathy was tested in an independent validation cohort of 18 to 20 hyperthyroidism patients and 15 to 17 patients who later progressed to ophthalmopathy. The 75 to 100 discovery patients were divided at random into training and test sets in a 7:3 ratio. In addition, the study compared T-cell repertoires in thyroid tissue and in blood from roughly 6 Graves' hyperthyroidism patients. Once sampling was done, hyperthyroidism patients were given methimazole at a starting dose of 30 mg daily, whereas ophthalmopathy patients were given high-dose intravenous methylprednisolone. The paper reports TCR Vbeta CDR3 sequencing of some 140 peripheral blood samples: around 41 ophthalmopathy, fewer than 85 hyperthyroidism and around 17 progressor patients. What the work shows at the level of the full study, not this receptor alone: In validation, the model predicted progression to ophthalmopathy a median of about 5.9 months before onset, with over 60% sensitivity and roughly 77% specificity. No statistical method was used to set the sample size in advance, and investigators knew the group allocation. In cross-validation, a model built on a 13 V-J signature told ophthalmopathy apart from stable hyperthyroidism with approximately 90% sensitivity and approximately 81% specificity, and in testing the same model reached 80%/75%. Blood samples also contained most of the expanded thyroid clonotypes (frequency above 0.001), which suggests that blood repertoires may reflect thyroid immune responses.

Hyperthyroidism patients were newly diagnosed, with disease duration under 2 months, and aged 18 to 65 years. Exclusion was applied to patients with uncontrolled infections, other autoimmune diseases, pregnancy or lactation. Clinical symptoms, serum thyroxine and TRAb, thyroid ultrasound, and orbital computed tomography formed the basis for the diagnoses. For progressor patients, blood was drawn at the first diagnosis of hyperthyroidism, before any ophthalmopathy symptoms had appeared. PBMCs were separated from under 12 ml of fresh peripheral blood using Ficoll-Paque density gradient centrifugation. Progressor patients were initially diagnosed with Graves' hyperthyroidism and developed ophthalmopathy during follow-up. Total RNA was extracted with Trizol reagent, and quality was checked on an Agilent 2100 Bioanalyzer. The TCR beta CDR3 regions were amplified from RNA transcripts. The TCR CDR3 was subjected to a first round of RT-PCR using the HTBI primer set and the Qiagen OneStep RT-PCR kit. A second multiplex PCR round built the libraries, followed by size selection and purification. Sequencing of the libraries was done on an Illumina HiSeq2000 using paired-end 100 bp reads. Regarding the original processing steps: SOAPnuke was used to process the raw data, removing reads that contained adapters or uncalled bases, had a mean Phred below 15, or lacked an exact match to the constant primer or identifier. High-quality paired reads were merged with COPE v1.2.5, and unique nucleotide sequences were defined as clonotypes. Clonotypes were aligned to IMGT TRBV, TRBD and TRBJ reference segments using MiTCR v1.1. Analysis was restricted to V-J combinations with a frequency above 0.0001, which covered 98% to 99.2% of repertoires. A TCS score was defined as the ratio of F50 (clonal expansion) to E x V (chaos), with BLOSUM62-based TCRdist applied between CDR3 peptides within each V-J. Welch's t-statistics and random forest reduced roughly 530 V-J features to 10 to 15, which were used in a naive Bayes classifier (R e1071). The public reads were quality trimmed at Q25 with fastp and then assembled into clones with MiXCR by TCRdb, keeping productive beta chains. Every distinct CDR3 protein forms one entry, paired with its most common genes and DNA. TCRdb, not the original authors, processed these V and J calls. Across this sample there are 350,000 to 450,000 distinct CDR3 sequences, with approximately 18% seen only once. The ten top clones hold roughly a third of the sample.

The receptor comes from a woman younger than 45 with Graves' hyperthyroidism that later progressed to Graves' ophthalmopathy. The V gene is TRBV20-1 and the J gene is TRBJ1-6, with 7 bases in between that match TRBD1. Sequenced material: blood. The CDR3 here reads CSASLRQGRRYSPPHF. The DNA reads TGCAGTGCTAGCCTTCGACAGGGAAGACGGTATTCACCCCCCCACTTT.